The next 17 T cell receptor beta chains were all read from a single sample in a study of blood T cell repertoires in COVID-19. This table comes from immunoSEQ multiplex PCR, and its TCRdb copy is limited to in-frame clones, with some not included. The table shows about 200,000 clones, with roughly 84% occurring only once. The sequencing sample was made of peripheral blood. These receptors originate from a man aged 35-49 years with acute or convalescent COVID-19.

The chain is built from TRBV6-1 and TRBJ2-7, with D possibly matching TRBD2 (6 bases). This CDR3 has 13 residues. Germline assignment: CDR1 MNHNS and CDR2 SASEGT. Between the trimmed V and J ends, which lost 2 bases and 5 bases, there was a span of 10 bases. The CDR3, as DNA: TGTGCCAGCAGTGAACGCCCGGGGGACGAGCAGTACTTC. Translated, it gives CASSERPGDEQYF.

The chain recombines TRBV5-4 with TRBJ1-4, with 8 bases lining up with TRBD1. The V gene end was trimmed by 4 bases and the J gene end by 2 bases; junction bases not matched to a gene: 7. CDR1 and CDR2 from the germline V gene are SGHNT and YYREEE (reference sequence). CDR3 size: 16 residues. The DNA of the CDR3 is TGTGCCAGCAGCCTATATACAGGGGGTACTAATGAAAAACTGTTTTTT. It encodes CASSLYTGGTNEKLFF. The entire variable domain, with the rest obtained from reference TRBV5-4 and TRBJ1-4, is as follows: ETGVTQSPTHLIKTRGQQVTLRCSSQSGHNTVSWYQQALGQGPQFIFQYYREEENGRGNFPPRFSGLQFPNYSSELNVNALELDDSALYLCASSLYTGGTNEKLFFGSGTQLSVL.

The chain carries TRBV28 and TRBJ1-2, with D perhaps matching TRBD1 (6 bases). This CDR3 has 13 amino acids. Trimming shortened V by 4 bases and J by 3 bases, and 9 bases separated the two germline ends. From germline, CDR1 is MDHEN and CDR2 SYDVKM. The CDR3 spells CASSYRADYGYTF. CDR3 in DNA: TGTGCCAGCAGTTACAGGGCTGACTATGGCTACACCTTC.

This sequence joins TRBV2 and TRBJ1-2, with TRBD1 identical over 9 bases. Germline CDR1 reads SNHLY; CDR2 reads FYNNEI. V shed 7 bases, J shed 2 bases, and the junction held 11 bases outside the gene matches. The CDR3 length is 16 residues. The CDR3 here is CASILLPGTGNYGYTF. The CDR3 DNA reads as TGTGCCAGCATCCTCCTTCCCGGGACAGGGAACTATGGCTACACCTTC.

This clone was seen just once. The rearrangement links TRBV5-1 to TRBJ1-4, with 7 bases that match TRBD1. The CDR3 spans 16 residues. The trim removed 5 bases at V and 2 bases at J, leaving 9 bases unmatched. The germline V gene has CDR1 SGHRS and CDR2 YFSETQ. CDR3 in DNA: TGCGCCAGCAGTCAGGGGGATTGGTCGACTAATGAAAAACTGTTTTTT. Translation: CASSQGDWSTNEKLFF.

J is TRBJ2-2 and V is TRBV6-4; TRBD1 aligns across 11 bases. Germline V gene lookup returns CDR1 MRHNA and CDR2 SNTAGT. This CDR3 comprises 15 residues. V shed 6 bases, J shed 7 bases, and the junction held 7 bases outside the gene matches. The CDR3: CASRAGQGEIGELFF. For the CDR3, the DNA is TGTGCCAGCAGAGCGGGACAGGGGGAAATCGGGGAGCTGTTTTTT.

The chain carries TRBV18 and TRBJ2-6, with D perhaps matching TRBD1 (6 bases). The CDR3 is 13 amino acids. The germline CDR1 and CDR2 sequences are KGHSH and LQKENI. The V and J ends lost 5 bases and 11 bases respectively, with 13 bases between them. CDR3 loop: CASSARTEDVLTF. The CDR3 bases are TGTGCCAGCTCAGCCCGGACAGAGGACGTCCTGACTTTC.

In DNA form, the CDR3 reads TGTGCCAGTAGTCGACAGGGGTCCGTTCCTGGCTACACCTTC. This translates into CASSRQGSVPGYTF. This chain links TRBV19 with TRBJ1-2; 8 positions agree with TRBD1. The CDR3 spans 14 residues. Germline loops: CDR1 LNHDA, CDR2 SQIVND (reference sequence). The ends lost 5 bases at V and 7 bases at J; junction bases unmatched: 9. Combining the CDR3 with reference TRBV19 and TRBJ1-2 gives the whole variable domain DGGITQSPKYLFRKEGQNVTLSCEQNLNHDAMYWYRQDPGQGLRLIYYSQIVNDFQKGDIAEGYSVSREKKESFPLTVTSAQKNPTAFYLCASSRQGSVPGYTFGSGTRLTVV.

The chain links TRBV5-4 to TRBJ2-1; 9 positions agree with TRBD2. This CDR3 region has 14 residues. The germline gives CDR1 SGHNT, CDR2 YYREEE (reference sequence). V dropped 2 bases and J dropped 4; count of bases not matched to a gene: 1. CDR3: CASSLTSGYNEQFF. CDR3 coding DNA: TGTGCCAGCAGCTTAACTAGCGGGTACAATGAGCAGTTCTTC.

The chain couples TRBV6-5 to TRBJ2-7; possibly TRBD1 for D (5 bases). Per the germline V gene, CDR1 is MNHEY and CDR2 is SVGAGI. The CDR3 is made up of 12 amino acids. The ends were cut back, 5 bases at V and 3 bases at J, with 8 bases in the middle. In DNA, the CDR3 is TGTGCCAGCAGTCGCGACAGCTACGAGCAGTACTTC. Its protein product is CASSRDSYEQYF.

This clone was seen a handful of times. This chain connects TRBV6-4 to TRBJ2-1; maybe TRBD2 (6 bases). The CDR3 has 14 residues. The V end was cut by 5 bases, the J end by 2 bases, with 10 bases between. Germline V gene data show CDR1 as MRHNA and CDR2 as SNTAGT. CDR3 sequence: CASSTGGPYNEQFF. CDR3 DNA: TGTGCCAGCAGTACCGGGGGACCCTACAATGAGCAGTTCTTC.

The chain is built from TRBV9 and TRBJ2-4, with TRBD1 matching 10 bases. V dropped 4 bases and J dropped 1; count of bases not matched to a gene: 5. The CDR3 consists of 16 residues. Germline lookup yields CDR1 SGDLS and CDR2 YYNGEE. For the CDR3, the DNA is TGTGCCAGCAGCCGACAGGGGGCTATGGCCAAAAACATTCAGTACTTC. Translation: CASSRQGAMAKNIQYF.

DNA for the CDR3: TGCGCCAGCAGCCGACAGGCGAACACTGAAGCTTTCTTT. Its translation is CASSRQANTEAFF. The J gene is TRBJ1-1, the V gene TRBV5-1, with D tentatively TRBD1 (6 bases). The CDR3 has 13 residues. The germline V and J ends were trimmed by 4 bases and 1 base, with 8 bases remaining between them. Germline assignment: CDR1 SGHRS and CDR2 YFSETQ. Supplemented by reference TRBV5-1 and TRBJ1-1, the full variable domain reads KAGVTQTPRYLIKTRGQQVTLSCSPISGHRSVSWYQQTPGQGLQFLFEYFSETQRNKGNFPGRFSGRQFSNSRSEMNVSTLELGDSALYLCASSRQANTEAFFGQGTRLTVV.

This sequence joins TRBV27 and TRBJ1-2, with D maybe TRBD1 (5 bases). Trimming took 4 bases from V and 2 from J, leaving 8 bases between them. The CDR3 extends over 13 amino acids. Per the germline V gene, CDR1 is MNHEY and CDR2 is SMNVEV (reference sequence). The CDR3 protein is CASSSAGNYGYTF. DNA for the CDR3: TGTGCCAGCAGTTCCGCAGGGAACTATGGCTACACCTTC.

In the case of this clone: This same CDR3 is encoded by further DNA sequences in the sample. The rearrangement links TRBV10-3 to TRBJ1-2, with 7 bases aligning to TRBD1. The CDR3 runs 14 residues. V was pared by 6 bases and J by 0 bases, with 4 bases of the junction left unmatched. Germline V gives CDR1 ENHRY, CDR2 SYGVKD. The CDR3 protein is CAIRGTDSNYGYTF. CDR3 DNA sequence: TGTGCCATCAGGGGGACAGACTCTAACTATGGCTACACCTTC.

The chain is built from TRBV27 and TRBJ2-1; 7 positions agree with TRBD2. Germline CDR1 is MNHEY and CDR2 is SMNVEV (reference sequence). This CDR3 region has 15 residues. With V trimmed by 6 bases and J by 5 bases, 10 bases remained unmatched. DNA for the CDR3: TGTGCCAGCAGAATAGGGACTACCAGCGACAATGAGCAGTTCTTC. This encodes CASRIGTTSDNEQFF.

The CDR3, as DNA: TGTGCCAGTAGTCTCCAGCGGACCAAAAACATTCAGTACTTC. It yields the protein CASSLQRTKNIQYF. The gene calls are TRBV19 and TRBJ2-4; perhaps TRBD2 as D (5 bases). Germline values: CDR1 LNHDA, CDR2 SQIVND (reference sequence). The CDR3 runs 14 residues. The V gene lost 5 bases and the J gene lost 2 bases, with 10 bases spanning the gap.